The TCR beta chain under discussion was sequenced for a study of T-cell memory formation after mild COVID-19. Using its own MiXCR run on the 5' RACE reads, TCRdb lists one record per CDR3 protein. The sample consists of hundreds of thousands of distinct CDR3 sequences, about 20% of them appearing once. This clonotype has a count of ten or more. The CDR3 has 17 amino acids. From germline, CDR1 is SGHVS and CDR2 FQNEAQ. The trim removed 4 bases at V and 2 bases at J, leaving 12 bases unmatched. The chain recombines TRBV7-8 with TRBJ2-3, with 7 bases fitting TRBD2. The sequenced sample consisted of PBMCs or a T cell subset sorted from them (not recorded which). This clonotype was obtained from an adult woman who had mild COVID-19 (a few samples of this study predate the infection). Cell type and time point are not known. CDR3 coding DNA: TGTGCCAGCAGCTCTCCAACTAGCGCCTACTCCACAGATACGCAGTATTTT. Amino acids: CASSSPTSAYSTDTQYF.